This TCR beta chain was profiled in a study of a mutant IDH1 vaccine in newly diagnosed glioma. As for the study in general: Once 4-6 weeks had passed after radiotherapy alone, vaccination started, or it started with temozolomide cycles. Former treatment meant radiotherapy, temozolomide, or both; the majority had gotten both.

Comments on this clone: Its target is not known.

CDR3 size: 18 residues. V lost 1 base and J lost 0, with 16 bases in between. Germline assignment: CDR1 SGHTA and CDR2 FQGNSA. General study findings and limits: Vaccine-induced immune responses were detected in over 90% of patients.

Time point in this sample: week 35, safety follow-up. Topical imiquimod was applied with each vaccine dose, which held 300 ug of mutant IDH1 20-mer peptide. Sequenced by immunoSEQ multiplex PCR; TCRdb stores in-frame clones only, minus some. The table includes about 42,000 clones, 65% to 90% detected once. Sample: PBMCs, taken from a glioma patient whose treatment included an IDH1 peptide vaccine. This TCR derives from a woman in her forties or fifties with glioma. V gene TRBV7-2 combines with J gene TRBJ1-5, with D unresolved. CDR3 amino acids: CASSLVPNTRDSNQPQHF. Here the CDR3 DNA reads TGTGCCAGCAGCTTAGTCCCCAACACAAGGGATAGCAATCAGCCCCAGCATTTT.